The 8 T cell receptor beta chains below come from one sample, sequenced in a study of cytomegalovirus exposure and HLA in healthy donors. The primer mix had 60 Vbeta and 13 Jbeta primers. Here immunoSEQ multiplex PCR was the method, and the copy in TCRdb shows in-frame clones only, minus some. The sample includes 150,000 to 200,000 clones, around 82% of them seen just once. Specimen: PBMCs. The receptors stem from a man between 60 and 70 years old in good health and CMV-seronegative.

This clone turned up a few times. The chain joins TRBV5-4 to TRBJ2-5; 10 nucleotides align to TRBD1. Looked up from germline, CDR1 is SGHNT and CDR2 is YYREEE (reference sequence). The CDR3 loop spans 14 amino acids. The V and J ends lost 4 bases and 4 bases, in that order; junction bases with no gene match: 4. The CDR3 DNA sequence: TGTGCCAGCAGCATCGACAGGGGGCGAGAGACCCAGTACTTC. This codes for CASSIDRGRETQYF. Full variable domain (rest looked up from reference TRBV5-4 and TRBJ2-5): ETGVTQSPTHLIKTRGQQVTLRCSSQSGHNTVSWYQQALGQGPQFIFQYYREEENGRGNFPPRFSGLQFPNYSSELNVNALELDDSALYLCASSIDRGRETQYFGPGTRLLVL.

V and J are TRBV5-6 and TRBJ2-3, with TRBD1 matching over 7 bases. Germline CDR1 and CDR2: SGHDT and YYEEEE. The CDR3 is 15 residues long. Trimming at V came to 5 bases and at J to 3 bases, leaving 9 bases not matched to a gene. The CDR3 nucleotides read TGTGCCAGCAGAATGGTCGACAGGGAGACAGATACGCAGTATTTT. It is translated as CASRMVDRETDTQYF.

This clone has only one observation. The chain links TRBV29-1 to TRBJ1-2; TRBD1 might be the D (5 bases). This CDR3 spans 14 amino acids. V lost 4 bases and J 7 bases, leaving 19 bases between the germline ends. Germline CDR1 and CDR2: SQVTM and ANQGSEA. CDR3 residues: CSVVLIRDRFGYTF. CDR3 nucleotide sequence: TGCAGCGTTGTATTAATCAGGGATCGGTTTGGCTACACCTTC.

This sequence joins TRBV6-5 and TRBJ2-7, with a possible D match to TRBD1 (6 bases). The germline V gene has CDR1 MNHEY and CDR2 SVGAGI. The CDR3 contains 15 residues. V was clipped by 6 bases and J by 0 bases, with 15 bases between them. CDR3: CASRPNRDTSYEQYF. The CDR3 coding sequence is TGTGCCAGCAGGCCCAACCGGGACACCTCCTACGAGCAGTACTTC.

This chain connects TRBV7-2 to TRBJ1-2; perhaps TRBD1 as D (6 bases). The germline V gene encodes CDR1 SGHTA and CDR2 FQGNSA. V lost 1 base and J 5 bases, leaving 8 bases between the germline ends. This CDR3 contains 13 residues. CDR3 bases: TGTGCCAGCAGCTTAGTAACAGGGTATGGCTACACCTTC. Translated: CASSLVTGYGYTF.

The chain joins TRBV5-1 to TRBJ1-1; D is perhaps TRBD1 (6 bases). Germline V gene lookup returns CDR1 SGHRS and CDR2 YFSETQ. The germline V and J ends were trimmed by 3 bases and 1 base, with 10 bases remaining between them. The CDR3 runs 14 residues. CDR3 protein: CASSSGVGNTEAFF. CDR3 coding DNA: TGCGCCAGCAGCTCAGGGGTCGGGAACACTGAAGCTTTCTTT.

V is TRBV19 and J is TRBJ2-7; 8 bases line up with TRBD2. From germline, CDR1 is LNHDA and CDR2 SQIVND (reference sequence). CDR3 length equals 15 residues. V dropped 1 base and J dropped 4; count of bases not matched to a gene: 6. The CDR3 DNA is TGTGCCAGTAGTATAGCCGGCGGGGGGCCTTACGAGCAGTACTTC. Its protein is CASSIAGGGPYEQYF.

The chain joins TRBV28 to TRBJ1-4, with TRBD1 matching 8 bases. From germline, CDR1 is MDHEN and CDR2 SYDVKM. V lost 3 bases and J lost 8; bases outside the gene matches: 5. The CDR3 runs 14 residues. The CDR3 protein is CASSFRQGSEKLFF. CDR3 sequence (DNA): TGTGCCAGCAGTTTCCGACAGGGGAGCGAAAAACTGTTTTTT.